The T cell receptor (beta chain) described here comes from a study of blood T cell repertoires in COVID-19. For the study at large: Spain, Italy and the United States supplied samples that represented acute and convalescent COVID-19. The analysed material was cDNA or gDNA that came from T cells, B-cell-depleted T cells, or PBMCs.

Germline assignment: CDR1 SNHLY and CDR2 FYNNEI. V shed 6 bases and J 2 bases; nucleotides not matched to a gene: 7. The CDR3 is 14 residues long. Authors' analysis steps: Using reference gene primer amplification, nucleated cell counts were estimated. Assay: immunoSEQ multiplex PCR; the TCRdb copy retains only in-frame clones and omits some. The V and J calls and clone size are taken from that table; D and trimming were inferred from the DNA. The table records 200,000 to 250,000 clones, approximately 86% of them present only once. The receptor was isolated from a woman in her twenties or thirties who had recovered from COVID-19. The sequenced sample consisted of peripheral blood. V and J are TRBV2 and TRBJ2-7; 7 bases fit TRBD1. The CDR3 sequence: CASSYRGPAYEQYF. The CDR3 nucleotides are TGTGCCAGCAGCTACAGGGGACCGGCCTACGAGCAGTACTTC.